A selection of T cell receptor beta chains follows, all from one sample in a study of blood T cell repertoires in COVID-19. This table comes from immunoSEQ multiplex PCR, and its TCRdb copy is limited to in-frame clones, with some not included. This sample has approximately 210,000 clones, with less than 85% found just once. What was sequenced was peripheral blood. These receptors originate from a woman aged 70-85 years with active or convalescent COVID-19. The CDR3 runs from the conserved cysteine through the conserved F or W. The order of the fields is D gene, clone size, V gene, J gene, CDR3 protein, CDR3 DNA. A D gene is named only where the DNA matches it firmly. Only part of the rows carry a size: once, few, many, or a class if the clone is expanded.

TRBD1	.	TRBV6-5	TRBJ1-1	CASRQGTNTEAFF	TGTGCCAGCAGACAGGGGACGAACACTGAAGCTTTCTTT
.	.	TRBV4-3	TRBJ1-2	CASSQDWQGDGYTF	TGCGCCAGCAGCCAAGATTGGCAGGGCGATGGCTACACCTTC
.	few	TRBV28	TRBJ2-1	CASRAVYNEQFF	TGTGCCAGCAGGGCGGTCTACAATGAGCAGTTCTTC
TRBD1	.	TRBV19	TRBJ1-5	CASSATGSGNQPQHF	TGTGCCAGTAGTGCGACAGGGTCGGGCAATCAGCCCCAGCATTTT
TRBD2	.	TRBV4-2	TRBJ2-3	CASSRVGLAGTDTQYF	TGTGCCAGCAGCCGAGTGGGACTAGCGGGCACAGATACGCAGTATTTT
TRBD1	.	TRBV18	TRBJ2-7	CASSPGRDRVDTLQF	TGTGCCAGCTCACCGGGAAGGGACAGGGTGGATACGTTACAGTTC
TRBD2	.	TRBV4-1	TRBJ2-2	CASRAGDANTGELFF	TGCGCCAGCAGGGCGGGGGATGCTAACACCGGGGAGCTGTTTTTT
TRBD2	.	TRBV15	TRBJ2-1	CATSRDRASGDLYNEQFF	TGTGCCACCAGCAGGGATAGGGCTAGCGGGGACCTATACAATGAGCAGTTCTTC
TRBD1	.	TRBV2	TRBJ2-3	CASRDRVSTDTQYF	TGTGCCAGCCGAGACAGGGTGAGCACAGATACGCAGTATTTT
.	.	TRBV28	TRBJ2-3	CASRLGTTDTQYF	TGTGCCAGCAGGTTGGGGACAACAGATACGCAGTATTTT
TRBD1	.	TRBV3-1/TRBV3-2	TRBJ2-7	CASSPFEGATYEQYF	TGTGCCAGCAGCCCCTTTGAGGGGGCCACCTACGAGCAGTACTTC
TRBD2	.	TRBV10-3	TRBJ2-1	CAIGIGTSGGNEQFF	TGTGCCATCGGAATCGGGACTAGCGGGGGAAATGAGCAGTTCTTC
.	.	TRBV13	TRBJ2-1	CASSTQGGEQFF	TGTGCCAGCAGCACTCAGGGCGGTGAGCAGTTCTTC
TRBD2	.	TRBV19	TRBJ2-5	CASSNSRGGTSGQETQYF	TGTGCCAGTAGTAACAGTAGAGGTGGGACTAGCGGCCAAGAGACCCAGTACTTC
.	.	TRBV28	TRBJ2-6	CASITPGVSGANVLTF	TGTGCCAGCATTACCCCCGGGGTCTCTGGGGCCAACGTCCTGACTTTC
TRBD1	.	TRBV6-6	TRBJ1-4	CASSFVQGPNEKLFF	TGTGCCAGCAGTTTCGTACAGGGGCCTAATGAAAAACTGTTTTTT
.	.	TRBV30	TRBJ1-2	CAWNAGAGDTF	TGTGCCTGGAACGCCGGAGCGGGGGACACCTTC
.	.	TRBV6-5	TRBJ1-6	CASSYSMRNSPLHF	TGTGCCAGCAGTTACTCGATGAGGAATTCACCCCTCCACTTT
TRBD2	.	TRBV18	TRBJ2-3	CASSYTSGSTDTQYF	TGTGCCAGCTCATACACTAGCGGGAGCACAGATACGCAGTATTTT
TRBD1	.	TRBV11-3	TRBJ2-7	CASSPGTGGFYEQYF	TGTGCCAGCAGCCCCGGGACAGGGGGCTTCTACGAGCAGTACTTC
.	.	TRBV5-6	TRBJ1-1	CASSLGGPTEAFF	TGTGCCAGCAGCTTGGGGGGGCCCACTGAAGCTTTCTTT
.	.	TRBV5-8	TRBJ2-5	CASSLVGGETQYF	TGTGCCAGCAGCCTAGTAGGAGGGGAGACCCAGTACTTC
TRBD1	.	TRBV18	TRBJ2-1	CASSPPNRGDNEQFF	TGTGCCAGCTCACCACCGAACAGGGGAGACAATGAGCAGTTCTTC
TRBD1	.	TRBV6-5	TRBJ1-1	CASGTATLGEAFF	TGTGCCAGCGGGACAGCCACCCTGGGTGAAGCTTTCTTT
.	.	TRBV7-6	TRBJ2-5	CASSLTPLYQETQYF	TGTGCCAGCAGCTTGACACCTTTGTACCAAGAGACCCAGTACTTC
TRBD2	.	TRBV15	TRBJ2-3	CATSRAPLAGGTDTQYF	TGTGCCACCAGCAGGGCTCCCCTAGCGGGGGGCACAGATACGCAGTATTTT
.	.	TRBV28	TRBJ2-5	CASSFNRAQETQYF	TGTGCCAGCAGCTTTAACAGGGCTCAAGAGACCCAGTACTTC
.	.	TRBV6-5	TRBJ2-7	CAARAVGVYEQYF	TGTGCCGCGAGGGCTGTGGGTGTCTACGAGCAGTACTTC
.	.	TRBV5-4	TRBJ2-5	CASSFRSQETQYF	TGTGCCAGCAGCTTCCGGAGCCAAGAGACCCAGTACTTC
.	.	TRBV28	TRBJ2-5	CASSLYLAVGTQYF	TGTGCCAGCAGTTTATACCTAGCAGTGGGGACCCAGTACTTC
TRBD2	.	TRBV6-6	TRBJ2-1	CASRTRTSGGYNEQFF	TGTGCCAGCAGGACTCGGACTAGCGGGGGTTACAATGAGCAGTTCTTC
TRBD1	.	TRBV3-1/TRBV3-2	TRBJ1-4	CASSQAGGLEKLFF	TGTGCCAGCAGCCAAGCAGGGGGCTTGGAAAAACTGTTTTTT
.	.	TRBV6-1	TRBJ2-1	CASSEEVLNSYNEQFF	TGTGCCAGCAGTGAGGAGGTCCTCAACTCCTACAATGAGCAGTTCTTC
.	.	TRBV29-1	TRBJ2-3	CSVEGGGGVGTDTQYF	TGCAGCGTTGAAGGGGGTGGAGGGGTTGGGACAGATACGCAGTATTTT
.	.	TRBV28	TRBJ1-6	CASSLRGGSSYNSPLHF	TGTGCCAGCAGTTTAAGAGGCGGGAGCTCCTATAATTCACCCCTCCACTTT
TRBD2	.	TRBV24-1	TRBJ2-3	CATSYSGRVTDTQYF	TGTGCCACCAGTTATAGCGGGAGGGTCACAGATACGCAGTATTTT
.	.	TRBV13	TRBJ1-1	CASSLDLGIAFF	TGTGCCAGCAGCTTAGATCTGGGCATAGCTTTCTTT
TRBD2	.	TRBV3-1/TRBV3-2	TRBJ2-7	CASSPGLGESEQYF	TGTGCCAGCAGCCCGGGACTAGGGGAGAGCGAGCAGTACTTC
.	.	TRBV27	TRBJ2-3	CASSLDRTGTDTQYF	TGTGCCAGCAGTTTAGACAGGACAGGCACAGATACGCAGTATTTT
.	.	TRBV27	TRBJ1-3	CASKTANSGNTIYF	TGTGCCAGCAAGACAGCGAACTCTGGAAACACCATATATTTT
.	once	TRBV9	TRBJ1-4	CASSAGQFNEKLFF	TGTGCCAGCAGCGCAGGACAGTTTAATGAAAAACTGTTTTTT
TRBD1	.	TRBV18	TRBJ2-5	CASSPRQGAGETQYF	TGTGCCAGCTCACCTCGACAGGGGGCAGGGGAGACCCAGTACTTC
.	.	TRBV6-1	TRBJ2-6	CASSEALGGAVGANVLTF	TGTGCCAGCAGTGAAGCGCTTGGGGGCGCGGTAGGGGCCAACGTCCTGACTTTC
TRBD2	.	TRBV4-1	TRBJ2-1	CASSQDSPRGSLGEQFF	TGCGCCAGCAGCCAAGATTCACCGCGGGGGAGCCTGGGGGAGCAGTTCTTC
.	.	TRBV6-1	TRBJ1-2	CASSERLAGAGYTF	TGTGCCAGCAGTGAAAGGCTGGCAGGGGCTGGCTACACCTTC
.	.	TRBV28	TRBJ2-7	CASSIPGQIYEQYF	TGTGCCAGCAGTATCCCCGGACAAATTTACGAGCAGTACTTC
TRBD2	.	TRBV30	TRBJ2-2	CAWSASGSYTGELFF	TGTGCCTGGAGTGCTAGCGGGAGCTACACCGGGGAGCTGTTTTTT
TRBD1	once	TRBV2	TRBJ1-4	CASRQGQVNEKLFF	TGTGCCAGCAGGCAGGGACAGGTTAATGAAAAACTGTTTTTT
.	.	TRBV28	TRBJ1-2	CASSFSGRVLYGYTF	TGTGCCAGCAGTTTTTCAGGGAGGGTACTTTATGGCTACACCTTC
.	.	TRBV7-8	TRBJ1-5	CASSLAARAGNQPQHF	TGTGCCAGCAGCTTAGCGGCCCGAGCGGGCAATCAGCCCCAGCATTTT
TRBD1	.	TRBV6-5	TRBJ1-2	CASNAGTGSDYGYTF	TGTGCCAGCAACGCCGGGACAGGGAGCGACTATGGCTACACCTTC
TRBD1	few	TRBV6-2/TRBV6-3	TRBJ1-2	CASSWTGIGYTF	TGTGCCAGCAGTTGGACAGGGATTGGCTACACCTTC
TRBD1	.	TRBV4-1	TRBJ1-2	CASSQVGQGLPGYTF	TGCGCCAGCAGCCAAGTAGGACAGGGGCTCCCTGGCTACACCTTC
.	.	TRBV2	TRBJ2-5	CASSRDSQETQYF	TGTGCCAGCAGTCGAGACAGCCAAGAGACCCAGTACTTC
.	.	TRBV5-5	TRBJ2-5	CASSAWGVETQYF	TGTGCCAGCAGCGCGTGGGGGGTGGAGACCCAGTACTTC
.	once	TRBV7-6	TRBJ1-6	CASSFTGWNSPLHF	TGTGCCAGCAGCTTCACAGGGTGGAATTCACCCCTCCACTTT
.	few	TRBV28	TRBJ1-2	CASSLATITNYGYTF	TGTGCCAGCAGTTTGGCCACCATCACTAACTATGGCTACACCTTC
.	.	TRBV10-3	TRBJ2-3	CASSVGTLRTDTQYF	TGTGCCAGCTCAGTTGGGACTCTCCGCACAGATACGCAGTATTTT
.	.	TRBV6-4	TRBJ2-5	CASNGQGQETQYF	TGTGCCAGCAACGGGCAGGGCCAAGAGACCCAGTACTTC
TRBD2	once	TRBV5-1	TRBJ2-7	CASSLRAGESEQYF	TGCGCCAGCAGCTTGAGGGCGGGAGAAAGCGAGCAGTACTTC